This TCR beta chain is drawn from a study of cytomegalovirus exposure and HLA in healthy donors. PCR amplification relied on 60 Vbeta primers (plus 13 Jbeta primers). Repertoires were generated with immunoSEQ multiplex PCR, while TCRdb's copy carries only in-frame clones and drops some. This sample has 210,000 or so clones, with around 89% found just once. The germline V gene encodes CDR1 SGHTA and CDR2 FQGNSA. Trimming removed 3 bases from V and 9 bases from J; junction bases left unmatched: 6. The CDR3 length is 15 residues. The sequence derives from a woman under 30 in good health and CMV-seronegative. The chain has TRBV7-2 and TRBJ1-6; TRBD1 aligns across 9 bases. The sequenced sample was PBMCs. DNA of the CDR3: TGTGCCAGCAGCTTCTTTGGGACAGGGCCTTCACCCCTCCACTTT. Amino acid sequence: CASSFFGTGPSPLHF.